The 12 T cell receptor beta chains presented below share a single source sample, sequenced in a study of control samples from healthy donors and cancer patients (dated by TCRdb to 2018 to 2021). Libraries were constructed by the immunoSEQ multiplex PCR assay. TCRdb provides this immuneACCESS table in a form limited to in-frame rearrangements. Some clones are lacking; in checked studies, under half of them reflect an unresolved V gene, and why the rest are absent is not known. Present in this sample are about 97,000 clones, around 92% of which were seen just once. Of the sample, 2% to 3% falls within the top ten clones. What was sequenced was blood. These receptors were obtained from a woman under 30 in good health.

The rearrangement links TRBV6-5 to TRBJ2-7; D is uncertain. V was cut by 7 bases and J by 4 bases, with 8 bases left in between. CDR1 and CDR2 from the germline V gene are MNHEY and SVGAGI. This CDR3 is built from 11 residues. The CDR3 loop reads CASKQLYEQYF. DNA for the CDR3: TGTGCCAGCAAACAGCTTTACGAGCAGTACTTC.

This sequence joins TRBV10-3 and TRBJ2-2; 7 bases are a match to TRBD2. V lost 7 bases and J lost 7; bases outside the gene matches: 6. Germline CDR1 is ENHRY and CDR2 is SYGVKD. The CDR3 consists of 13 residues. CDR3 in amino acids: CAINREGHGELFF. The CDR3 DNA follows: TGTGCCATCAATAGGGAGGGGCACGGGGAGCTGTTTTTT.

V and J are TRBV7-6 and TRBJ1-4; D is uncertain. This CDR3 is built from 18 residues. V was clipped by 5 bases and J by 0 bases, with 19 bases between them. CDR1 is SGHVS, CDR2 FNYEAQ, per germline. In DNA, the CDR3 is TGTGCCAGCAGCCACCTCGCCGTACAGTTTGCAACTAATGAAAAACTGTTTTTT. Translated, it gives CASSHLAVQFATNEKLFF.

The J gene is TRBJ2-5, the V gene TRBV29-1; 7 bases are shared with TRBD1. Germline CDR1 and CDR2: SQVTM and ANQGSEA. This CDR3 has 12 residues. The ends lost 7 bases at V and 5 bases at J; junction bases unmatched: 7. CDR3 loop: CSGEQGPETQYF. The CDR3 DNA follows: TGCAGCGGAGAACAGGGGCCCGAGACCCAGTACTTC.

The V gene is TRBV7-9, the J gene TRBJ2-1, with D tentatively TRBD1 or TRBD2 (5 bases each). The CDR3 has 16 residues. In germline, CDR1 is SEHNR, CDR2 FQNEAQ (reference sequence). The V end lost 3 bases, the J end lost 2 bases, and 14 bases lay between the germline ends. The CDR3 region has the DNA TGTGCCAGCAGCTTGGGGGTGTGGATTCCCTACAATGAGCAGTTCTTC. Its protein product is CASSLGVWIPYNEQFF.

This chain uses TRBV30 with TRBJ1-5; 7 bases match TRBD1. The CDR3 covers 19 residues. The V and J ends lost 5 bases and 0 bases, in that order; junction bases with no gene match: 19. Germline loops: CDR1 GTSNPN, CDR2 SVGIG (reference sequence). The CDR3 DNA is TGTGCCTGGGACAAGCAGAAGACAGGGTGGGGTAGTAGCAATCAGCCCCAGCATTTT. Protein product: CAWDKQKTGWGSSNQPQHF.

The DNA of the CDR3 is TGTGCCAGCTTGCGGACTAACGGATCCCAAGAGACCCAGTACTTC. This sequence encodes CASLRTNGSQETQYF. The chain joins TRBV2 to TRBJ2-5; the D gene is possibly TRBD2 (6 bases). Germline V gene sequence: CDR1 SNHLY, CDR2 FYNNEI. V shed 8 bases and J shed 1 base, with 17 bases lying between them. The CDR3 contains 15 residues.

The chain combines TRBV4-3 with TRBJ2-3, with TRBD1 matching 7 bases. This CDR3 is 13 amino acids long. Trimming took 8 bases from V and 5 from J; bases not matched to a gene: 7. Germline assignment: CDR1 LGHNA and CDR2 YSLEER. CDR3 region: CASSGRGRDTQYF. The CDR3 DNA is TGCGCCAGCTCGGGCAGGGGGAGAGATACGCAGTATTTT.

This chain connects TRBV6-1 to TRBJ1-1; tentatively, D is TRBD1 (6 bases). The CDR3 runs 13 residues. Deletions cut 3 bases from V and 1 base from J, with 6 bases between. CDR1 and CDR2 from the germline V gene are MNHNS and SASEGT. CDR3 amino acids: CASSEGANTEAFF. The CDR3, as DNA: TGTGCCAGCAGTGAGGGGGCGAACACTGAAGCTTTCTTT.

The chain is built from TRBV18 and TRBJ1-1, with D possibly being TRBD1 (5 bases). V lost 3 bases and J lost 0, with 14 bases in between. This CDR3 region has 16 residues. The germline V gene has CDR1 KGHSH and CDR2 LQKENI. The CDR3 nucleotides are TGTGCCAGCTCACCCAGGGAATACACAATGAACACTGAAGCTTTCTTT. It encodes CASSPREYTMNTEAFF.

The rearrangement links TRBV14 to TRBJ1-1; D is uncertain. This CDR3 region has 15 residues. V lost 0 bases, J lost 4 bases, and 12 bases lay in between. Per the germline V gene, CDR1 is SGHDN and CDR2 is FVKESK. The CDR3 DNA reads as TGTGCCAGCAGCCAAGAGGGCGACTGGAGCACTGAAGCTTTCTTT. Translated, it gives CASSQEGDWSTEAFF.

V usage is TRBV6-5 and J usage is TRBJ1-5; weak D call: TRBD1 (6 bases). Germline values: CDR1 MNHEY, CDR2 SVGAGI. The CDR3 consists of 14 residues. V was trimmed by 10 bases and J by 7 bases, leaving 20 bases between them. Written as DNA, the CDR3 is TGTGCCACCAGGGGCACAGGGAGGGAACAGCCCCAGCATTTT. This codes for CATRGTGREQPQHF.